The 17 T cell receptor beta chains listed next were all sequenced from one sample in a study of spatial heterogeneity in lung cancer. A single record per CDR3 protein comes from TCRdb applying MiXCR to the 5' RACE reads. Of around 60,000 distinct CDR3 sequences listed, 7.5% to 8.5% were seen once; the top ten hold about 15%. Documented time point: sample taken at primary tumor resection. No cells were sorted before sequencing. The whole RNA sequenced was extracted from tumor, nontumor lung or frozen PBMC. Material: PBMCs, obtained at surgery. These receptors all stem from a female donor with early-stage non-small cell lung cancer.

About this clonotype: At one end the junction does not follow the germline gene, possibly because of a read error. The V gene is TRBV11-1, the J gene TRBJ1-3; unclear D gene. The germline CDR1 and CDR2 sequences are SGHAT and FQDESV (reference sequence). The CDR3 contains 14 residues. CDR3 protein: CATSLTVSGNTIYF. The CDR3 DNA sequence: TGTGCCACCAGCTTAACTGTCTCTGGAAACACCATATATTTT.

This clonotype was counted between two and nine times. The CDR3: CASSYSISLGESSGYTF. The CDR3 DNA sequence: TGTGCCAGCAGTTACTCGATTTCCTTGGGGGAGTCCTCAGGCTACACCTTC. The chain uses TRBV6-5 and TRBJ1-2, with a possible D match to TRBD1 (5 bases). Germline assignment: CDR1 MNHEY and CDR2 SVGAGI. V lost 0 bases to trimming and J lost 8 bases, with 22 bases between them. The CDR3 is 17 amino acids.

The chain links TRBV6-1 to TRBJ1-6, with 9 bases that match TRBD1. This CDR3 comprises 15 residues. Germline CDR1 and CDR2: MNHNS and SASEGT. The J segment lost 9 bases and the V segment lost 8 bases, leaving 11 bases of the junction unmatched. The CDR3 DNA reads as TGTGCCAGCGGACGGGACAGGGCAAAGAGTTCACCCCTCCACTTT. Translated, it gives CASGRDRAKSSPLHF.

The table lists this clonotype with many counts. The chain couples TRBV6-6 to TRBJ1-2; 8 positions match TRBD1. This CDR3 has 15 residues. CDR1 is MNHNY, CDR2 SVGAGI, per germline (reference sequence). Trimming at V came to 0 bases and at J to 6 bases, leaving 6 bases not matched to a gene. The DNA for the CDR3 is TGTGCCAGCAGTTACTCGAGGGACAGGCTAGATGGCTACACCTTC. Translation: CASSYSRDRLDGYTF.

The V gene is TRBV2, the J gene TRBJ1-6; TRBD1 matches 8 bases. The junction had 3 bases not matched to a gene; V was cut back by 5 bases and J by 3 bases. Germline loops: CDR1 SNHLY, CDR2 FYNNEI. The CDR3 has 15 residues. The CDR3 loop reads CASSQQGGYNSPLHF. The CDR3 nucleotides read TGTGCCAGCAGTCAACAGGGGGGCTATAATTCACCCCTCCACTTT.

This clonotype showed up many times. The chain recombines TRBV5-1 with TRBJ2-1, with TRBD2 matching 8 bases. V dropped 4 bases and J dropped 7; count of bases not matched to a gene: 10. This CDR3 is built from 15 residues. CDR1 SGHRS and CDR2 YFSETQ come from the germline V gene. The CDR3, as DNA: TGCGCCAGCAGCACCGGGACTAGAGACGGAAATGAGCAGTTCTTC. Amino acids: CASSTGTRDGNEQFF.

This clonotype was seen many times. The V call is TRBV15, the J call TRBJ2-1, with a possible D match to TRBD1 (5 bases). The germline CDR1 and CDR2 sequences are LNHNV and YYDKDF (reference sequence). CDR3 length: 16 residues. The V and J ends lost 8 bases and 0 bases respectively, with 17 bases between them. The chain's CDR3 is CATLSLGAGSYNEQFF. The CDR3 coding sequence is TGTGCCACCCTTTCATTAGGGGCAGGCTCCTACAATGAGCAGTTCTTC.

The chain links TRBV5-1 to TRBJ2-7; possible D gene TRBD1, 5 bases. Trimming removed 3 bases from V and 2 bases from J, with 9 bases in between. CDR3 length: 13 amino acids. Germline assignment: CDR1 SGHRS and CDR2 YFSETQ. The CDR3 here is CASSSDSPYEQYF. The CDR3 DNA is TGCGCCAGCAGCTCAGACAGCCCCTACGAGCAGTACTTC.

This chain connects TRBV12-3 or TRBV12-4 to TRBJ1-5, with unresolved D. This CDR3 spans 13 amino acids. Deletions cut 5 bases from V and 0 bases from J, with 5 bases between. The CDR3 coding sequence is TGTGCCAGCAGTGCCAGTAGCAATCAGCCCCAGCATTTT. Its protein product is CASSASSNQPQHF.

This clonotype was seen ten or more times. The chain combines TRBV28 with TRBJ2-7; 7 nucleotides line up with TRBD2. Germline lookup yields CDR1 MDHEN and CDR2 SYDVKM. The CDR3 covers 15 residues. V shed 6 bases and J 2 bases; nucleotides not matched to a gene: 10. In nucleotides, the CDR3 is TGTGCCAGCAGCCTCGGCGGCGGGGGAACCTACGAGCAGTACTTC. Its protein is CASSLGGGGTYEQYF.

V is TRBV7-8 and J is TRBJ2-7; no clear D. The CDR3 runs to 12 residues. Between the trimmed V and J ends, which lost 8 bases and 2 bases, there was a span of 10 bases. Looked up from germline, CDR1 is SGHVS and CDR2 is FQNEAQ. The CDR3 nucleotides are TGTGCCAGCGGTAAGGAAACCTACGAGCAGTACTTC. Its translation is CASGKETYEQYF.

This clonotype has a handful of counts. This sequence joins TRBV20-1 and TRBJ2-7, with 9 positions matching TRBD1. This CDR3 spans 15 amino acids. Germline V CDR1 and CDR2: DFQATT, SNEGSKA (reference sequence). J was trimmed by 3 bases and V by 3 bases; bases with no gene match: 9. The CDR3 region is CSASSPGTGSYEQYV. For the CDR3, the DNA is TGCAGTGCTAGCTCACCAGGGACAGGGAGCTACGAGCAGTACGTC.

This clonotype was counted between two and nine times. The chain employs TRBV20-1 and TRBJ1-4; D may be TRBD1 (5 bases). This CDR3 spans 11 amino acids. Germline V gene lookup returns CDR1 DFQATT and CDR2 SNEGSKA (reference sequence). The V and J ends lost 5 bases and 13 bases respectively, with 14 bases between them. This CDR3 reads CSAAPTEGLFF. CDR3 sequence (DNA): TGCAGTGCTGCCCCGACAGAGGGACTGTTTTTT.

This clonotype was seen many times. The rearrangement links TRBV6-5 to TRBJ2-7; 7 positions match TRBD2. Germline-derived CDR1 and CDR2 are MNHEY and SVGAGI. There are 14 residues in the CDR3. Trimming cost V 7 bases and J 3 bases; bases outside gene matches: 9. The CDR3 region is CASTPAGRVYEQYF. CDR3 sequence (DNA): TGTGCCAGCACCCCAGCGGGGAGGGTCTACGAGCAGTACTTC.

This clonotype occurred a few times. The chain carries TRBV12-3 or TRBV12-4 and TRBJ2-5; perhaps TRBD1 as D (5 bases). This CDR3 comprises 14 residues. The germline V and J ends were trimmed by 9 bases and 3 bases, with 17 bases remaining between them. CDR3 nucleotides: TGTGCCAGTCGACAGTCCCCGAAAGAAGAGACCCAGTACTTC. Residues: CASRQSPKEETQYF.

At least ten counts were recorded for this clonotype. The chain has TRBV7-9 and TRBJ1-3, with D unresolved. With 5 bases removed from V and 4 bases from J, the gap between germline ends came to 15 bases. Per germline, CDR1 SEHNR and CDR2 FQNEAQ (reference sequence). This CDR3 contains 15 residues. The CDR3 is CASSLYERYGNTIYF. The CDR3 bases are TGTGCCAGCAGCCTGTACGAGAGATACGGAAACACCATATATTTT.

This clonotype has only a few counts. The rearrangement joins TRBV10-3 to TRBJ2-3; 10 bases are shared with TRBD2. This CDR3 has 15 residues. With 4 bases clipped from V and 4 bases from J, the junction kept 5 bases outside the gene matches. The germline CDR1 and CDR2 sequences are ENHRY and SYGVKD. The CDR3 spells CAISALAGDSDTQYF. Written as DNA, the CDR3 is TGTGCCATCAGTGCGCTAGCGGGAGATTCAGATACGCAGTATTTT.